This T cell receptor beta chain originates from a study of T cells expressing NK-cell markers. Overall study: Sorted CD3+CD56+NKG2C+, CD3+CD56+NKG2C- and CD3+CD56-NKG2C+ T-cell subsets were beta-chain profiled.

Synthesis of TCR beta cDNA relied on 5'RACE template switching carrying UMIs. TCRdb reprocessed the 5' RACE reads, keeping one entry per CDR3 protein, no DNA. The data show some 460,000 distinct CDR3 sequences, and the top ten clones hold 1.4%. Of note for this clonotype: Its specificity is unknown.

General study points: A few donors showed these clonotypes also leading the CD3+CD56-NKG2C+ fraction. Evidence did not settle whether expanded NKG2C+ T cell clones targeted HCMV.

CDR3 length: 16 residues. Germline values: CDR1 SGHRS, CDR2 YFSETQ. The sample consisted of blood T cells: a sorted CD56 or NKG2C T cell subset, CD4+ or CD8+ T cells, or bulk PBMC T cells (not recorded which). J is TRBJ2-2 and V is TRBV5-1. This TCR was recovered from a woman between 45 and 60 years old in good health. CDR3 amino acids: CASSWARGARTGELFF.